The clone carrying this T cell receptor beta chain was recorded a few times. Antigen unknown. Sorted libraries came from about 950,000 CD4+ or CD8+ T cells. These data come from a study of neurological immune-mediated disorders. Notes on the study in general: Healthy controls had more TCR clonal expansion than multiple sclerosis, which showed the least, whereas HTLV-1-associated myelopathy showed the most.

From the 5' RACE reads, TCRdb called clonotypes with MiXCR, one entry per CDR3 protein. The sample has approximately 50,000 distinct CDR3 sequences, over 4.5% seen once; the top ten hold approximately 1.5%. Trimming cost V 3 bases and J 2 bases, with 13 bases left between them. The CDR3 is 14 amino acids. Germline CDR1 SQVTM, CDR2 ANQGSEA. The sequencing input was CD4+ T cells from blood. The chain uses TRBV29-1 and TRBJ2-5; the D call may be TRBD1 or TRBD2 (5 bases each). This TCR came from a woman younger than 30 with multiple sclerosis. The CDR3 sequence: CSVDGRGEQETQYF. The CDR3 region has the DNA TGCAGCGTTGATGGGCGAGGGGAACAAGAGACCCAGTACTTC.